The entry below describes one TCR beta chain. Its antigen remains unknown. The repertoire was sequenced with immunoSEQ multiplex PCR; TCRdb's copy has only in-frame clones and lacks some. The sample carries some 98,000 clones, more than 85% recorded once. The data were taken from a study of cytomegalovirus exposure and HLA in healthy donors. On the study more broadly: Later, an analysis reported that the 130 or so validation repertoires had used the same platform as the roughly 700 first-cohort repertoires. Findings and limits, study-wide: The classifier reportedly diagnosed cytomegalovirus status with high specificity and sensitivity. In vitro testing confirmed a few CMV-associated chains as specific for CMV antigens.

Trimming stripped 0 bases from V and 4 bases from J, with 13 bases between. Germline V gene lookup returns CDR1 SGHKS and CDR2 YYEKEE (reference sequence). The CDR3 is made up of 15 amino acids. Material: PBMCs. This receptor was taken from a man in his late teens or twenties in good health and CMV-seropositive. V usage is TRBV5-5 and J usage is TRBJ1-2; D not certain. CDR3 loop: CASSLDSMGSYGYTF. The CDR3 region has the DNA TGTGCCAGCAGCTTGGACAGTATGGGTTCCTATGGCTACACCTTC.